One T cell receptor beta chain is described in this entry. Sample treatment: randomized to nivolumab then ipilimumab (arm A) or the reverse (arm B). PBMC sorting kept live CD3+CD8+ cells without CD19 or CD56. The CDR3 totals 16 residues. The germline gives CDR1 MNHEY, CDR2 SMNVEV (reference sequence). Trimming cost V 4 bases and J 2 bases, with 17 bases left between them. This record comes from a study of sequential checkpoint blockade in melanoma. For the study at large: Randomization was 1:1 between first-line nivolumab→ipilimumab and ipilimumab→nivolumab. Maintenance nivolumab came after either treatment sequence.

The table came from immunoSEQ multiplex PCR; TCRdb's copy has only in-frame clones and leaves some out. Counted here are roughly 20,000 clones, over 55% occurring once; the ten biggest clones make up 21%. The receptor was isolated from a human donor with melanoma. The rearrangement links TRBV27 to TRBJ1-1; a weak D match, TRBD1 (5 bases). Material: CD8+ T cells sorted from blood (inferred from file names), obtained from a patient given nivolumab and ipilimumab in sequence. The CDR3 is CASSWGKEGSNTEAFF. CDR3 DNA sequence: TGTGCCAGCAGTTGGGGAAAGGAGGGGAGCAACACTGAAGCTTTCTTT.